One sample yielded the 2 T cell receptor beta chains listed below, sequenced in a study of T cells in Graves' hyperthyroidism and ophthalmopathy. RNA transcripts gave rise to amplified TCR beta CDR3 regions. HTBI primers were used for first-round RT-PCR of the TCR CDR3. TCRdb independently ran MiXCR on the multiplex PCR reads; one entry per CDR3 protein. Of around 300,000 distinct CDR3 sequences listed, 20% to 25% are singletons. Source material: blood. The receptors shown here come from a young man with Graves' ophthalmopathy.

The chain is built from TRBV11-2 and TRBJ1-2; 8 bases are a match to TRBD1. V shed 4 bases, J shed 4 bases, and the junction held 5 bases outside the gene matches. The CDR3 is 14 amino acids. Germline-derived CDR1 and CDR2 are SGHAT and FQNNGV. The CDR3 region is CASSSDQGAYGYTF. As DNA, the CDR3 is TGTGCCAGCAGCTCCGATCAGGGGGCCTATGGCTACACCTTC.

The V gene is TRBV5-1, the J gene TRBJ2-1; D is ambiguous. CDR1 and CDR2 from the germline V gene are SGHRS and YFSETQ. Trimming pared 0 bases from V and 5 bases from J, leaving 12 bases between. There are 15 residues in the CDR3. CDR3 amino acids: CASSLARTVNNEQFF. CDR3 sequence (DNA): TGCGCCAGCAGCTTGGCCCGGACGGTTAACAATGAGCAGTTCTTC. Supplemented by reference TRBV5-1 and TRBJ2-1, the full variable domain reads KAGVTQTPRYLIKTRGQQVTLSCSPISGHRSVSWYQQTPGQGLQFLFEYFSETQRNKGNFPGRFSGRQFSNSRSEMNVSTLELGDSALYLCASSLARTVNNEQFFGPGTRLTVL.